This is a list of T cell receptor beta chains from one sample in a study of graft-versus-host responses after intestinal transplantation. This table comes from immunoSEQ multiplex PCR, and its TCRdb copy is limited to in-frame clones, with some not included. This sample has over 3,000 clones, with approximately 34% found just once. Sample: alloreactive CD4+ T cells from a mixed lymphocyte reaction culture, taken before transplantation. Source of these receptors: a human patient who was an organ donor for intestinal transplantation. Each CDR3 is given with its conserved first and last residue. D genes are given only for firm matches. The listing skips clone size in some rows; elsewhere it reads once, few, many or a size class.

-	TRBV5-5	-	TRBJ1-5	TGTGCCAGCAGCTTAACTCTAAGGGATCAGCCCCAGCATTTT	CASSLTLRDQPQHF
TRBD1	TRBV7-9	-	TRBJ1-5	TGTGCCAGCAGCTTGACAGGGGGCAATCAGCCCCAGCATTTT	CASSLTGGNQPQHF
-	TRBV5-1	-	TRBJ2-3	TGCGCCAGCAGCTTGGTTGCGGGCACAGATACGCAGTATTTT	CASSLVAGTDTQYF
-	TRBV6-6	medium-sized	TRBJ1-6	TGTGCCAGCAGTTACTTGGGTGCTTCACCCCTCCACTTT	CASSYLGASPLHF
-	TRBV18	large	TRBJ1-3	TGTGCCAGCTCACCACAAATACAATCTGGAAACACCATATATTTT	CASSPQIQSGNTIYF
TRBD1	TRBV7-3	few	TRBJ2-2	TGTGCCAGCAGCAGGGGGGACAGGGCGGACACCGGGGAGCTGTTTTTT	CASSRGDRADTGELFF
-	TRBV19	-	TRBJ2-1	TGTGCCAGTAGTATAACAGGGTACAATGAGCAGTTCTTC	CASSITGYNEQFF
-	TRBV29-1	few	TRBJ2-1	TGCAGCGTCAAATCGCCAGGACCGTTCAATGAGCAGTTCTTC	CSVKSPGPFNEQFF
-	TRBV7-8	-	TRBJ1-2	TGTGCCAGCAGCTTAACGACAGGCTATGGCTACACCTTC	CASSLTTGYGYTF
TRBD2	TRBV15	few	TRBJ2-2	TGTGCCACCAGCAGGGCACCCGGGACTAGCGGGGCTTTGGGTCGGCACCGGGGAGCTGTTTTT	CATSRAPGTSGALGRHRGAVF
TRBD1	TRBV5-1	-	TRBJ2-7	TGCGCCAGCAGCGCGGCCCCCCTAGACAGGGCCTCCTCCTACGAGCAGTACTTC	CASSAAPLDRASSYEQYF
TRBD1	TRBV7-2	-	TRBJ2-7	TGTGCCAGCACCCCAGGGGGCCGTCTGGCCGAGCAGTACTTC	CASTPGGRLAEQYF
-	TRBV5-4	few	TRBJ2-7	TGTGCCAGCAGCTTGGGGGGGGCCGCTTACGAGCAGTACTTC	CASSLGGAAYEQYF
-	TRBV6-1	few	TRBJ2-7	TGTGCCAGCAGTGAAAGGGGGGGCGGTTCCTACGAGCAGTACTTC	CASSERGGGSYEQYF